A selection of T cell receptor beta chains follows, all from one sample in a study of cytomegalovirus exposure and HLA in healthy donors. Assay used: immunoSEQ multiplex PCR; TCRdb lists only in-frame clones, some missing. The sample gives 200,000 or so clones, 75% to 90% of which show up once; over 0.65% is in the top ten. The material sequenced was PBMCs. These receptors all come from a boy aged 2-9 years in good health and CMV-seronegative. Each CDR3 is given with its conserved first and last residue.

v_gene: TRBV10-3; CDR3aa: CAISEVPGQGVHEQYF
v_gene: TRBV5-1; CDR3aa: CASSLGLAGGGFQETQYF
v_gene: TRBV19; CDR3aa: CATRTGYGEQYF
v_gene: TRBV7-3; CDR3aa: CASSSPGGGEQFF
v_gene: TRBV4-1; CDR3aa: CASSPHLLQGNRYNEQFF
v_gene: TRBV11-2; CDR3aa: CASSLVGGQGRPGDTQYF
v_gene: TRBV27; CDR3aa: CASSNIAGGPETQYF
v_gene: TRBV6-1; CDR3aa: CASSAGGLNSPLHF
v_gene: TRBV30; CDR3aa: CAWSVVRVQGLSYEQYF
v_gene: TRBV5-5; CDR3aa: CASSLFDRNTEAFF
v_gene: TRBV7-9; CDR3aa: CASSADTFEAFF
v_gene: TRBV19; CDR3aa: CASSTTGGTEAFF
v_gene: TRBV1; CDR3aa: CTSSQGRRPTNEKVFF
v_gene: TRBV5-4; CDR3aa: CASSYGGVQPLIGYTF
v_gene: TRBV6-5; CDR3aa: CASRDRGEGANVLTF
v_gene: TRBV2; CDR3aa: CASSLWGAPYGYTF
v_gene: TRBV19; CDR3aa: CASSTDRELWPQHF
v_gene: TRBV10-1; CDR3aa: CASSVRDRGPYEQYF
v_gene: TRBV30; CDR3aa: CAWSPGEGRRQFF
v_gene: TRBV4-1; CDR3aa: CASRRTGNYGYTF
v_gene: TRBV15; CDR3aa: CATSSAWGGYTEAFF
v_gene: TRBV6-6; CDR3aa: CASGQGATHQETQYF
v_gene: TRBV14; CDR3aa: CASSQTQGRGEAFF
v_gene: TRBV5-1; CDR3aa: CASSLGSGRFSGANVLTF
v_gene: TRBV30; CDR3aa: CAWSSSGNTIYF
v_gene: TRBV5-5; CDR3aa: CASSFPDRGYTYEQYF
v_gene: TRBV30; CDR3aa: CAWTSNAGGYTF